Each of the 24 T cell receptor beta chains below was sequenced from the same sample in a study of cytomegalovirus exposure and HLA in healthy donors. Generated by immunoSEQ multiplex PCR, the TCRdb table keeps only in-frame clones and is missing some. The sample has some 180,000 clones, roughly three quarters seen once. Sequencing was done on a sample of PBMCs. Receptors originate from a woman between 25 and 40 years old in good health and CMV-seronegative.

V usage is TRBV15 and J usage is TRBJ2-7; perhaps TRBD2 as D (6 bases). The germline V and J ends were trimmed by 3 bases and 3 bases, with 9 bases remaining between them. Germline loops: CDR1 LNHNV, CDR2 YYDKDF (reference sequence). The CDR3 contains 13 residues. CDR3 bases: TGTGCCACCAGCAGTAGCGGACTCTACGAGCAGTACTTC. The encoded protein is CATSSSGLYEQYF.

V and J are TRBV28 and TRBJ1-5; tentative D call: TRBD1 (6 bases). The V and J ends lost 6 bases and 7 bases respectively, with 16 bases between them. This CDR3 has 14 amino acids. The germline V gene encodes CDR1 MDHEN and CDR2 SYDVKM. Written as DNA, the CDR3 is TGTGCCAGCAGCACCCAGGGGTTCATCCAGCCCCAGCATTTT. This encodes CASSTQGFIQPQHF.

The chain has TRBV20-1 and TRBJ1-2; D gene uncertain. CDR3 length: 11 amino acids. Germline V CDR1 and CDR2: DFQATT, SNEGSKA (reference sequence). The ends were cut back, 5 bases at V and 8 bases at J, with 12 bases in the middle. The CDR3 protein is CSAPSGRGYTF. CDR3 nucleotide sequence: TGCAGTGCTCCCTCGGGGAGGGGCTACACCTTC.

Only one count was recorded for this clone. The chain is built from TRBV15 and TRBJ2-1, with 9 bases that match TRBD2. The germline V gene encodes CDR1 LNHNV and CDR2 YYDKDF (reference sequence). The CDR3 totals 15 residues. The trim removed 3 bases at V and 9 bases at J, leaving 9 bases unmatched. CDR3 sequence: CATSSSGLALPEQFF. CDR3 DNA sequence: TGTGCCACCAGCAGCTCGGGACTAGCTCTCCCTGAGCAGTTCTTC.

This sequence joins TRBV6-1 and TRBJ2-2; D is uncertain. V was clipped by 5 bases and J by 3 bases, with 10 bases between them. Germline CDR1 reads MNHNS; CDR2 reads SASEGT. The CDR3 is 14 residues long. CDR3 bases: TGTGCCAGCAGTTCCAACGGTGACACCGGGGAGCTGTTTTTT. Translated: CASSSNGDTGELFF.

The J gene is TRBJ1-4, the V gene TRBV18; D is unresolved. Germline values: CDR1 KGHSH, CDR2 LQKENI. This CDR3 has 14 amino acids. V shed 0 bases and J shed 8 bases, with 10 bases lying between them. CDR3 amino acids: CASSPPGSGEKLFF. The CDR3, as DNA: TGTGCCAGCTCACCACCAGGAAGCGGGGAAAAACTGTTTTTT. The full variable domain, rest sourced from reference TRBV18 and TRBJ1-4, is NAGVMQNPRHLVRRRGQEARLRCSPMKGHSHVYWYRQLPEEGLKFMVYLQKENIIDESGMPKERFSAEFPKEGPSILRIQQVVRGDSAAYFCASSPPGSGEKLFFGSGTQLSVL.

This chain links TRBV5-4 with TRBJ1-1; 7 nucleotides line up with TRBD1. The J segment lost 4 bases and the V segment lost 1 base, leaving 7 bases of the junction unmatched. This CDR3 region has 15 residues. Germline CDR1 reads SGHNT; CDR2 reads YYREEE (reference sequence). The CDR3 nucleotides are TGTGCCAGCAGCTTGTTTACAGGGGTAGGCACTGAAGCTTTCTTT. Its translation: CASSLFTGVGTEAFF.

The chain recombines TRBV14 with TRBJ1-5; the D is unclear. Trimming cost V 2 bases and J 4 bases, with 9 bases left between them. This CDR3 comprises 14 residues. Germline CDR1 and CDR2: SGHDN and FVKESK. The CDR3 is CASSQSGNNQPQHF. The CDR3 bases are TGTGCCAGCAGCCAATCGGGTAATAATCAGCCCCAGCATTTT. Full variable domain (missing parts from reference TRBV14 and TRBJ1-5): EAGVTQFPSHSVIEKGQTVTLRCDPISGHDNLYWYRRVMGKEIKFLLHFVKESKQDESGMPNNRFLAERTGGTYSTLKVQPAELEDSGVYFCASSQSGNNQPQHFGDGTRLSIL.

This sequence joins TRBV11-2 and TRBJ2-1, with D possibly matching TRBD2 (5 bases). CDR1 is SGHAT and CDR2 is FQNNGV in the germline V gene. The CDR3 loop spans 15 amino acids. Trimming took off 5 bases at V and 7 bases at J, with 18 bases between the two ends. The DNA for the CDR3 is TGTGCCAGCAGCCTAGCCGCTATTAAAGCGAATGAGCAGTTCTTC. This sequence encodes CASSLAAIKANEQFF.

This chain links TRBV18 with TRBJ1-5; 9 bases agree with TRBD1. Germline V gene lookup returns CDR1 KGHSH and CDR2 LQKENI. This CDR3 is built from 16 residues. The trim removed 3 bases at V and 4 bases at J, leaving 7 bases unmatched. The CDR3 DNA is TGTGCCAGCTCACCCTTCGACAGGGGGAAAAATCAGCCCCAGCATTTT. Its protein product is CASSPFDRGKNQPQHF.

This clone was seen once. The chain employs TRBV5-4 and TRBJ1-1; 8 bases align to TRBD1. This CDR3 has 15 amino acids. In germline, CDR1 is SGHNT, CDR2 YYREEE (reference sequence). Losses at the gene ends were 4 bases for V and 6 bases for J; bases not matched to a gene: 11. The CDR3: CASSPVQGGSAEAFF. CDR3 nucleotide sequence: TGTGCCAGCAGCCCAGTACAGGGGGGAAGCGCTGAAGCTTTCTTT. Full variable domain (missing parts from reference TRBV5-4 and TRBJ1-1): ETGVTQSPTHLIKTRGQQVTLRCSSQSGHNTVSWYQQALGQGPQFIFQYYREEENGRGNFPPRFSGLQFPNYSSELNVNALELDDSALYLCASSPVQGGSAEAFFGQGTRLTVV.

The genes are TRBV10-3 and TRBJ2-5; 9 bases are a match to TRBD2. Germline CDR1 ENHRY, CDR2 SYGVKD. Losses at the gene ends were 6 bases for V and 4 bases for J; bases not matched to a gene: 6. There are 14 residues in the CDR3. In DNA, the CDR3 is TGTGCCATCAGACCGGGACTAGCAACAGAGACCCAGTACTTC. This gives the protein CAIRPGLATETQYF.

The V and J genes are TRBV5-1 and TRBJ2-6; D perhaps matches TRBD1 (6 bases). Trimming removed 0 bases at V and 2 bases at J, with 15 bases between. The CDR3 covers 18 residues. Germline loops: CDR1 SGHRS, CDR2 YFSETQ. The CDR3 DNA reads TGCGCCAGCAGCTTGGACCGGGACACTTTTCCTGGGGCCAACGTCCTGACTTTC. Protein sequence: CASSLDRDTFPGANVLTF.

This chain uses TRBV29-1 with TRBJ1-3; TRBD1 aligns across 7 bases. This CDR3 contains 14 residues. In germline, CDR1 is SQVTM, CDR2 ANQGSEA. V gave up 7 bases and J gave up 4 bases; unmatched junction bases: 10. The CDR3 DNA reads as TGCAGCGCCACGGAGGGGGCAGGGGGAAACACCATATATTTT. This translates into CSATEGAGGNTIYF.

This chain links TRBV11-3 with TRBJ2-5; 8 bases align to TRBD1. Germline lookup yields CDR1 SGHNT and CDR2 YENEEA. V shed 5 bases and J 2 bases; nucleotides not matched to a gene: 7. The CDR3 loop spans 15 amino acids. The CDR3 DNA reads TGTGCCAGCAGCATAGGACAGGGTGAGCAAGAGACCCAGTACTTC. Translating gives CASSIGQGEQETQYF.

This chain links TRBV5-4 with TRBJ1-2; TRBD1 matches at 7 bases. Germline V gene sequence: CDR1 SGHNT, CDR2 YYREEE (reference sequence). This CDR3 contains 14 residues. V trimming: 0 bases; J trimming: 3 bases; junction bases outside the gene matches: 2. CDR3 loop: CASSLAGQDYGYTF. CDR3 sequence (DNA): TGTGCCAGCAGCTTGGCTGGACAGGACTATGGCTACACCTTC.

The chain is built from TRBV6-5 and TRBJ2-5; possible D gene TRBD2, 5 bases. The CDR3 runs to 13 residues. CDR1 is MNHEY and CDR2 is SVGAGI in the germline V gene. V lost 7 bases and J 1 base, leaving 10 bases between the germline ends. DNA of the CDR3: TGTGCCAGCAAGGCCGGGGTCCAAGAGACCCAGTACTTC. It yields the protein CASKAGVQETQYF.

J is TRBJ2-7 and V is TRBV29-1; TRBD1 aligns across 7 bases. The CDR3 sequence is 12 residues long. Germline V gene sequence: CDR1 SQVTM, CDR2 ANQGSEA. V gave up 6 bases and J gave up 3 bases; unmatched junction bases: 5. CDR3 coding DNA: TGCAGCGTGCTGGGACAGAGCTACGAGCAGTACTTC. It is translated as CSVLGQSYEQYF.

J is TRBJ2-2 and V is TRBV9; 14 bases line up with TRBD2. V gave up 2 bases and J gave up 8 bases; unmatched junction bases: 5. The CDR3 is 16 amino acids. Per germline, CDR1 SGDLS and CDR2 YYNGEE. CDR3: CASSVTSGRAGGELFF. The CDR3 region has the DNA TGTGCCAGCAGCGTGACTAGCGGGAGGGCCGGGGGGGAGCTGTTTTTT.

The chain links TRBV27 to TRBJ2-7; D may be TRBD2 (5 bases). The germline CDR1 and CDR2 sequences are MNHEY and SMNVEV (reference sequence). Trimming pared 4 bases from V and 5 bases from J, leaving 15 bases between. The CDR3 loop spans 14 amino acids. The CDR3 region has the DNA TGTGCCAGCAGTTACCAGGTAGGACTGGACGAGCAGTACTTC. Its protein product is CASSYQVGLDEQYF.

This clone was seen a handful of times. This chain connects TRBV19 to TRBJ2-7; 7 nucleotides align to TRBD1. With 8 bases clipped from V and 4 bases from J, the junction kept 11 bases outside the gene matches. The germline V gene has CDR1 LNHDA and CDR2 SQIVND (reference sequence). The CDR3 sequence is 14 residues long. CDR3 amino acids: CASGTANQPYEQYF. DNA for the CDR3: TGTGCCAGTGGGACAGCGAACCAGCCTTACGAGCAGTACTTC.

In nucleotides, the CDR3 is TGTGCCAGCAGCAGATACGGAGTCGGAGATACGCAGTATTTT. As protein: CASSRYGVGDTQYF. The gene calls are TRBV7-7 and TRBJ2-3, with no clear D. The CDR3 is made up of 14 amino acids. Looked up from germline, CDR1 is SSHAT and CDR2 is FNYEAQ (reference sequence). V gave up 5 bases and J gave up 5 bases, with 14 bases separating them.

The chain joins TRBV9 to TRBJ1-4, with D hard to call. The CDR3 length is 13 residues. V lost 6 bases and J lost 7, with 13 bases in between. The V gene's germline CDR1 is SGDLS and CDR2 YYNGEE. The chain's CDR3 is CASTGGPGEKLFF. The CDR3 DNA reads as TGTGCCAGCACCGGCGGGCCAGGTGAAAAACTGTTTTTT.

In this sample, this clone turned up once. The chain recombines TRBV30 with TRBJ1-6; 8 positions agree with TRBD1. Germline assignment: CDR1 GTSNPN and CDR2 SVGIG (reference sequence). There are 14 residues in the CDR3. Trimming cost V 3 bases and J 7 bases; bases outside gene matches: 5. The CDR3 is CAWSSQGGNSPLHF. The CDR3 coding sequence is TGTGCCTGGAGCTCACAGGGGGGCAATTCACCCCTCCACTTT. Using reference TRBV30 and TRBJ1-6 for the parts outside the CDR3, the full variable domain is SQTIHQWPATLVQPVGSPLSLECTVEGTSNPNLYWYRQAAGRGLQLLFYSVGIGQISSEVPQNLSASRPQDRQFILSSKKLLLSDSGFYLCAWSSQGGNSPLHFGNGTRLTVT.